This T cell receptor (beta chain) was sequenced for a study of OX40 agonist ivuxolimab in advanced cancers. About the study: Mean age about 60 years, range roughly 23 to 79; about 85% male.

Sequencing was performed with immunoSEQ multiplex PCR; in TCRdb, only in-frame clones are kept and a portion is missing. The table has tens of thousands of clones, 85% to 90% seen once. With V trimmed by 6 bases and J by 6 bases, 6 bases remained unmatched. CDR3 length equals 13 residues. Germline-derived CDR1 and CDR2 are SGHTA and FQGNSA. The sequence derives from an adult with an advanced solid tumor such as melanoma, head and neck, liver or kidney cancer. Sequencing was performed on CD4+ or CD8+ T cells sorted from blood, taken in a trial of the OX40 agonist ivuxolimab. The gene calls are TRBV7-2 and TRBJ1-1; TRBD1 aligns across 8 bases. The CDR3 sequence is CASRGRDRSEAFF. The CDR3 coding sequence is TGTGCCAGCAGGGGCAGGGACAGGTCTGAAGCTTTCTTT.